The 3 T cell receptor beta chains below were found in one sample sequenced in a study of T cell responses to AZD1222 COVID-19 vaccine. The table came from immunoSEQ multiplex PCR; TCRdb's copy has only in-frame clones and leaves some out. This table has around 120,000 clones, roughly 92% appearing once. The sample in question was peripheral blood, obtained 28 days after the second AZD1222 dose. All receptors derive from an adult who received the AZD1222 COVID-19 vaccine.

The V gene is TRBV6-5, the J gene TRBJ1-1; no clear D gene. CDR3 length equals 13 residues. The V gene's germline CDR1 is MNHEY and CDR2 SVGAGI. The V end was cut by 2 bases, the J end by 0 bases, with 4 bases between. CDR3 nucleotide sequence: TGTGCCAGCAGTTACGCCCTGAACACTGAAGCTTTCTTT. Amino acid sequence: CASSYALNTEAFF.

The CDR3 protein is CASSSAWGLAGDPSYEQYF. DNA for the CDR3: TGTGCCAGCAGTTCCGCCTGGGGACTAGCGGGGGACCCCTCCTACGAGCAGTACTTC. The chain joins TRBV28 to TRBJ2-7; 14 nucleotides line up with TRBD2. V was pared by 4 bases and J by 0 bases, with 11 bases of the junction left unmatched. Germline CDR1 reads MDHEN; CDR2 reads SYDVKM. CDR3 size: 19 residues. Looking up the rest from reference TRBV28 and TRBJ2-7 gives the full variable domain: DVKVTQSSRYLVKRTGEKVFLECVQDMDHENMFWYRQDPGLGLRLIYFSYDVKMKEKGDIPEGYSVSREKKERFSLILESASTNQTSMYLCASSSAWGLAGDPSYEQYFGPGTRLTVT.

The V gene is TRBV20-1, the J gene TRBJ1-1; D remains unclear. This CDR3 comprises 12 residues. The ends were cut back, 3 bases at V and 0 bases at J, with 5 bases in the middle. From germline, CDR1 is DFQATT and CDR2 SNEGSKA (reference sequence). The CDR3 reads CSASLVNTEAFF. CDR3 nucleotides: TGCAGTGCTAGTTTGGTGAACACTGAAGCTTTCTTT.